These 32 T cell receptor beta chains share one sample of origin, sequenced in a study of T cells in Graves' hyperthyroidism and ophthalmopathy. The CDR3 regions of TCR beta were amplified from RNA transcripts. Researchers ran a first-round RT-PCR on the TCR CDR3 using the HTBI primer set. MiXCR was run by TCRdb on the multiplex PCR reads, yielding one entry per CDR3 protein. The data show 300,000 to 500,000 distinct CDR3 sequences, about an eighth seen once. Sequencing was performed on blood. The receptors derive from a man between 45 and 60 years old with Graves' ophthalmopathy.

The gene calls are TRBV19 and TRBJ2-7; D call uncertain. Germline CDR1 reads LNHDA; CDR2 reads SQIVND (reference sequence). The CDR3 contains 14 residues. Trimming stripped 3 bases from V and 0 bases from J, with 9 bases between. CDR3 in DNA: TGTGCCAGTAGTATTCCCGGTCCCTCCTACGAGCAGTACTTC. Its translation is CASSIPGPSYEQYF.

At least ten counts were recorded for this clonotype. CDR3 coding DNA: TGTGCCAGCAGTTACTCGCAGACCCAAGGCAGGGGACGAGCTGGGGCCAACGTCCTGACTTTC. This translates into CASSYSQTQGRGRAGANVLTF. This rearrangement joins TRBV6-5 to TRBJ2-6; possible D gene TRBD1, 6 bases. The CDR3 has 21 amino acids. Trimming took 0 bases from V and 2 from J, leaving 23 bases between them. CDR1 MNHEY and CDR2 SVGAGI come from the germline V gene.

This clonotype was recorded many times. The chain combines TRBV28 with TRBJ1-2; a possible D gene is TRBD1 (6 bases). There are 16 residues in the CDR3. Trimming stripped 3 bases from V and 0 bases from J, with 14 bases between. CDR1 is MDHEN and CDR2 is SYDVKM in the germline V gene. The CDR3 loop reads CASSLPYAGANYGYTF. The CDR3 DNA is TGTGCCAGCAGTTTGCCCTACGCAGGGGCTAACTATGGCTACACCTTC.

This clonotype has at least ten counts. The chain combines TRBV7-9 with TRBJ1-1; 8 bases match TRBD1. The CDR3 is 12 residues long. V lost 4 bases, J lost 7 bases, and 2 bases stayed unmatched. CDR1 is SEHNR and CDR2 is FQNEAQ in the germline V gene (reference sequence). CDR3 in amino acids: CASSSGQGEAFF. The CDR3 nucleotides are TGTGCCAGCAGCTCCGGACAGGGTGAAGCTTTCTTT.

This clonotype was detected a few times. The chain is built from TRBV29-1 and TRBJ1-1; 9 nucleotides match TRBD1. The germline gives CDR1 SQVTM, CDR2 ANQGSEA. Trimming cost V 5 bases and J 1 base; bases outside gene matches: 14. The CDR3 totals 17 residues. The CDR3 DNA is TGCAGCGTTAAACTTGCTGTTTGGGGACAGGGGAACACTGAAGCTTTCTTT. It yields the protein CSVKLAVWGQGNTEAFF. Based on the CDR3 plus reference TRBV29-1 and TRBJ1-1, the full variable domain is SAVISQKPSRDICQRGTSLTIQCQVDSQVTMMFWYRQQPGQSLTLIATANQGSEATYESGFVIDKFPISRPNLTFSTLTVSNMSPEDSSIYLCSVKLAVWGQGNTEAFFGQGTRLTVV.

This clonotype was found many times. The V gene is TRBV6-6, the J gene TRBJ2-3; TRBD2 aligns across 9 bases. Germline V gene sequence: CDR1 MNHNY, CDR2 SVGAGI (reference sequence). This CDR3 is built from 18 residues. The V segment lost 0 bases and the J segment 1 base; nucleotides outside the gene matches: 8. In DNA form, the CDR3 reads TGTGCCAGCAGTTACTCTACAATACAGCGGGAGGGCACAGATACGCAGTATTTT. Protein product: CASSYSTIQREGTDTQYF.

This clonotype has a count of ten or more. The chain has TRBV11-2 and TRBJ2-7; 8 bases are shared with TRBD2. V lost 5 bases, J lost 13 bases, and 10 bases stayed unmatched. The CDR3 runs 12 residues. CDR1 and CDR2 (germline): SGHAT, FQNNGV. This chain's CDR3 is CASSATGGGQYF. The CDR3 DNA reads TGTGCCAGCAGCGCGACCGGCGGGGGGCAATACTTC.

The chain joins TRBV20-1 to TRBJ1-1, with a possible D match to TRBD1 (5 bases). Germline assignment: CDR1 DFQATT and CDR2 SNEGSKA (reference sequence). The germline V and J ends were trimmed by 6 bases and 7 bases, with 27 bases remaining between them. The CDR3 is 16 amino acids. CDR3 protein: CSARPQKGLGSSEAFF. CDR3 DNA: TGCAGTGCACGACCTCAAAAGGGGTTAGGCTCAAGTGAAGCTTTCTTT.

As regards this clonotype: A much larger clone differs from this one at a single base, so this may be a read error. V usage is TRBV5-1 and J usage is TRBJ2-2; either TRBD1 or TRBD2 may supply D (6 bases each). Germline CDR1 SGHRS, CDR2 YFSETQ. The CDR3 runs to 17 residues. CDR3 region: CASSRGGGDELTGDLFF. CDR3 coding DNA: TGCGCCAGCAGTCGAGGGGGAGGAGATGAACTCACCGGGGATCTGTTTTTT.

This clonotype was recorded at least ten times. The rearrangement uses TRBV6-1 and TRBJ2-3, with D possibly TRBD1 on 6 matching bases. V lost 2 bases to trimming and J lost 2 bases, with 20 bases between them. CDR3 length: 18 residues. Germline CDR1 and CDR2: MNHNS and SASEGT. The CDR3 DNA reads as TGTGCCAGCAGTGAATCTGGCTACAGGGTGGAGGACACAGATACGCAGTATTTT. This codes for CASSESGYRVEDTDTQYF.

This clonotype has at least ten counts. The J gene is TRBJ2-7, the V gene TRBV11-2; 9 positions match TRBD1. The CDR3 runs 16 residues. After removal of 2 bases from V and 1 base from J, the junction contained 6 bases not matched to a gene. The germline V gene encodes CDR1 SGHAT and CDR2 FQNNGV. Here the CDR3 reads CASSLRFDRGSYEQYF. The CDR3 DNA is TGTGCCAGCAGCTTAAGATTTGACAGGGGGTCCTACGAGCAGTACTTC.

This clonotype was recorded many times. CDR3 loop: CASSSKKPRTGYGYTF. The DNA of the CDR3 is TGTGCCAGCAGTTCCAAAAAACCAAGGACAGGGTATGGCTACACCTTC. The J gene is TRBJ1-2, the V gene TRBV6-5, with 8 positions matching TRBD1. Unmatched junction bases numbered 12, after V lost 4 bases and J lost 5 bases. Germline values: CDR1 MNHEY, CDR2 SVGAGI. CDR3 size: 16 residues.

This clonotype appeared many times. The J gene is TRBJ2-3, the V gene TRBV28; D call uncertain. V was clipped by 4 bases and J by 1 base, with 12 bases between them. CDR1 and CDR2 (germline): MDHEN, SYDVKM. This CDR3 is 15 amino acids long. For the CDR3, the DNA is TGTGCCAGCAGTTCGATATCTAGGGGCACAGATACGCAGTATTTT. Protein: CASSSISRGTDTQYF.

A few counts support this clonotype. The gene calls are TRBV19 and TRBJ2-1; D possibly corresponds to TRBD2 (5 bases). The germline V gene encodes CDR1 LNHDA and CDR2 SQIVND (reference sequence). This CDR3 comprises 14 residues. Deletions cut 9 bases from V and 10 bases from J, with 22 bases between. This CDR3 is CASGSGGLRGEQFF. The CDR3 region has the DNA TGTGCCAGCGGATCCGGAGGCTTACGAGGGGAGCAGTTCTTC.

This chain connects TRBV29-1 to TRBJ2-7, with D possibly called TRBD1 or TRBD2 (5 bases each). This CDR3 has 14 amino acids. Germline CDR1 SQVTM, CDR2 ANQGSEA. Trimming took off 4 bases at V and 1 base at J, with 14 bases between the two ends. The CDR3 DNA reads TGCAGCGTTGCTGGGACGCAGGCATCCTACGAGCAGTACTTC. It codes for CSVAGTQASYEQYF.

This clonotype was seen only a few times. A read error is possible here, since a much larger clone lies one base away. V and J are TRBV11-2 and TRBJ2-1, with D unclear. This CDR3 spans 14 amino acids. Trimming shortened V by 3 bases and J by 6 bases, and 12 bases separated the two germline ends. CDR1 and CDR2 (germline): SGHAT, FQNNGV. CDR3 sequence reads: CASSLGFGCNEQFF. As DNA, the CDR3 is TGTGCCAGCAGCTTGGGGTTTGGTTGCAATGAGCAGTTCTTC.

The chain employs TRBV11-1 and TRBJ1-1; weak D call: TRBD1 (5 bases). V shed 1 base and J shed 10 bases, with 10 bases lying between them. The CDR3 runs to 12 residues. Germline CDR1 SGHAT, CDR2 FQDESV (reference sequence). In DNA form, the CDR3 reads TGTGCCAGCAGCTTAGGGGCGGGGGGAGCTTTCTTT. This gives the protein CASSLGAGGAFF.

The rearrangement links TRBV15 to TRBJ1-3; D perhaps matches TRBD1 (6 bases). The CDR3 covers 16 residues. Trimming removed 3 bases from V and 4 bases from J, with 16 bases in between. CDR1 is LNHNV, CDR2 YYDKDF, per germline (reference sequence). The CDR3 bases are TGTGCCACCAGCAGTGGGGCGGGGGCGGTCGGAAACACCATATATTTT. This encodes CATSSGAGAVGNTIYF.

At least ten counts were recorded for this clonotype. This chain links TRBV6-6 with TRBJ2-7; possibly TRBD1 for D (5 bases). V lost 0 bases and J 2 bases, leaving 14 bases between the germline ends. The CDR3 is 16 residues long. CDR1 MNHNY and CDR2 SVGAGI come from the germline V gene (reference sequence). CDR3: CASSYSRSKGTYEQYF. Here the CDR3 DNA reads TGTGCCAGCAGTTACTCGAGGTCTAAGGGGACCTACGAGCAGTACTTC.

This clonotype was seen only a few times. The chain recombines TRBV20-1 with TRBJ2-1; no clear D gene. The germline CDR1 and CDR2 sequences are DFQATT and SNEGSKA (reference sequence). V gave up 4 bases and J gave up 6 bases, with 10 bases separating them. CDR3 size: 12 residues. This CDR3 is CSAKGNPNEQFF. DNA for the CDR3: TGCAGTGCTAAGGGTAACCCCAATGAGCAGTTCTTC.

This clonotype was seen repeatedly, ten times or more. This chain connects TRBV4-1 to TRBJ1-1; the match to TRBD1 covers 7 bases. The CDR3 sequence is 14 residues long. The J segment lost 0 bases and the V segment lost 6 bases, leaving 4 bases of the junction unmatched. Germline V lookup: CDR1 MGHRA, CDR2 YSYEKL. CDR3 sequence: CASRGQALNTEAFF. CDR3 sequence (DNA): TGCGCCAGCAGAGGACAGGCGTTGAACACTGAAGCTTTCTTT.

The chain carries TRBV19 and TRBJ1-1; D remains ambiguous. Germline CDR1 is LNHDA and CDR2 is SQIVND (reference sequence). V was shortened by 5 bases and J by 1 base, with 8 bases between the two germline ends. The CDR3 length is 13 residues. The DNA of the CDR3 is TGTGCCAGTAGTCGTTCAGAGAACACTGAAGCTTTCTTT. Encoded protein: CASSRSENTEAFF.

J is TRBJ2-3 and V is TRBV28, with D perhaps TRBD2 (6 bases). The CDR3 has 15 residues. Per germline, CDR1 MDHEN and CDR2 SYDVKM. V lost 1 base and J 2 bases, leaving 10 bases between the germline ends. CDR3 amino acids: CASSLLGRSTDTQYF. The DNA of the CDR3 is TGTGCCAGCAGTTTATTAGGGAGGTCCACAGATACGCAGTATTTT.

This clonotype was seen ten or more times. J is TRBJ2-3 and V is TRBV5-1; a weak D match, TRBD2 (5 bases). Germline V CDR1 and CDR2: SGHRS, YFSETQ. V was trimmed by 6 bases and J by 4 bases, leaving 15 bases between them. The CDR3 consists of 14 residues. As DNA, the CDR3 is TGCGCCAGCAAGCCCTTTGAGGGATCAGATACGCAGTATTTT. This sequence encodes CASKPFEGSDTQYF.

This clonotype was detected many times. An end of the junction differs from the germline gene, which may be a read error. The chain combines TRBV7-7 with TRBJ2-2, with D perhaps being TRBD1 or TRBD2 (5 bases each). The CDR3 length is 16 residues. The V gene's germline CDR1 is SSHAT and CDR2 FNYEAQ (reference sequence). CDR3 DNA: TGTGCTAGCAGCTTGGGGGAAGTTGGGCTCACCGGGGAGCTGTTTTTT. Translation gives CASSLGEVGLTGELFF. The variable domain in full, completed from reference TRBV7-7 and TRBJ2-2, reads GAGVSQSPRYKVTKRGQDVTLRCDPISSHATLYWYQQALGQGPEFLTYFNYEAQPDKSGLPSDRFSAERPEGSISTLTIQRTEQRDSAMYRCASSLGEVGLTGELFFGEGSRLTVL.

This clonotype was counted ten times or more. The rearrangement joins TRBV30 to TRBJ1-5, with a weak D call TRBD1 (5 bases). Between the trimmed V and J ends, which lost 2 bases and 6 bases, there was a span of 11 bases. The CDR3 runs 13 residues. Germline V gene data show CDR1 as GTSNPN and CDR2 as SVGIG (reference sequence). CDR3 protein: CAWSSDQGQPQHF. DNA of the CDR3: TGTGCCTGGAGTTCGGACCAGGGTCAGCCCCAGCATTTT.

This clonotype is a singleton in its sample. This sequence may be a read error, since a much larger clone differs from it by one base. The chain carries TRBV24-1 and TRBJ2-1; 13 nucleotides align to TRBD2. This CDR3 is built from 15 residues. Germline CDR1 is KGHDR and CDR2 is SFDVKD. J gave up 5 bases and V 9 bases, and 6 bases lay outside the gene matches. The CDR3 sequence is CATRAGLAGHNEQFF. The CDR3 DNA reads TGTGCCACCCGTGCGGGACTAGCGGGACACAATGAGCAGTTCTTC.

This chain connects TRBV18 to TRBJ2-7; TRBD1 might be the D (7 bases). Per germline, CDR1 KGHSH and CDR2 LQKENI. The length of the CDR3 is 13 residues. V shed 4 bases and J shed 4 bases, with 11 bases lying between them. CDR3 region: CASSRGTEYEQYF. The CDR3 DNA sequence: TGTGCCAGCTCACGCGGGACAGAGTACGAGCAGTACTTC.

This clonotype has just a few counts. V is TRBV27 and J is TRBJ2-7; 11 nucleotides align to TRBD2. This CDR3 contains 15 residues. The ends lost 3 bases at V and 3 bases at J; junction bases unmatched: 4. Germline CDR1 is MNHEY and CDR2 is SMNVEV (reference sequence). CDR3 residues: CASSLYGLAGYEQYF. The DNA of the CDR3 is TGTGCCAGCAGTTTGTACGGACTAGCGGGCTACGAGCAGTACTTC.

At least ten counts were recorded for this clonotype. The chain links TRBV18 to TRBJ2-1; D gene unclear. The CDR3 loop spans 16 amino acids. V lost 3 bases and J 8 bases, leaving 20 bases between the germline ends. Germline V gene lookup returns CDR1 KGHSH and CDR2 LQKENI. The CDR3 region is CASSPLEQKGIYEQFF. The CDR3 coding sequence is TGTGCCAGCTCACCCCTGGAGCAAAAAGGGATCTATGAGCAGTTCTTC.

This clonotype came up many times. V gene TRBV4-1 combines with J gene TRBJ2-5; 7 nucleotides agree with TRBD1. V was pared by 3 bases and J by 3 bases, with 7 bases of the junction left unmatched. This CDR3 has 15 residues. Germline-derived CDR1 and CDR2 are MGHRA and YSYEKL. In nucleotides, the CDR3 is TGCGCCAGCAGCCATCCGGGACAGAAAGAAGAGACCCAGTACTTC. Amino acid sequence: CASSHPGQKEETQYF.

This clonotype was counted many times. This chain uses TRBV10-3 with TRBJ2-1, with 13 bases aligning to TRBD2. The ends lost 11 bases at V and 7 bases at J; junction bases unmatched: 5. This CDR3 comprises 13 residues. Germline CDR1 ENHRY, CDR2 SYGVKD. CDR3 residues: CAVGLAGVNEQFF. The CDR3 region has the DNA TGTGCCGTTGGACTAGCGGGAGTAAATGAGCAGTTCTTC.